A single sample is the source of the 24 T cell receptor beta chains below, sequenced in a study of shared clonotypes between healthy human individuals. The assay was immunoSEQ multiplex PCR, and TCRdb's table has in-frame clones only and misses some. Here the sample spans around 600,000 clones, approximately 95% being singletons. As defined, naive CD8 cells were CD45RO-negative and positively selected for CCR7, with terminally differentiated effector memory CD45RA+ cells excluded. Sequencing was done on a sample of naive CD8+ T cells sorted from blood. These receptors came from a woman aged 25 to 39 in good health.

This clone appeared once. This chain connects TRBV27 to TRBJ2-7; possible D gene TRBD1, 6 bases. Germline V lookup: CDR1 MNHEY, CDR2 SMNVEV (reference sequence). This CDR3 region has 15 residues. V lost 4 bases to trimming and J lost 0 bases, with 13 bases between them. CDR3 nucleotides: TGTGCCAGCAGTTCGAGAGACAGGCCCTCCTACGAGCAGTACTTC. Translating gives CASSSRDRPSYEQYF.

The chain has TRBV15 and TRBJ1-5; perhaps TRBD1 as D (5 bases). Trimming took 0 bases from V and 3 from J, leaving 9 bases between them. The CDR3 is made up of 15 amino acids. Per the germline V gene, CDR1 is LNHNV and CDR2 is YYDKDF (reference sequence). CDR3 DNA: TGTGCCACCAGCAGAGATAGGGACTACAATCAGCCCCAGCATTTT. Amino acids: CATSRDRDYNQPQHF. Full variable domain (missing parts from reference TRBV15 and TRBJ1-5): DAMVIQNPRYQVTQFGKPVTLSCSQTLNHNVMYWYQQKSSQAPKLLFHYYDKDFNNEADTPDNFQSRRPNTSFCFLDIRSPGLGDTAMYLCATSRDRDYNQPQHFGDGTRLSIL.

The CDR3, as DNA: TGTGCCAGCAGCTTTGGGCTAAACACTGAAGCTTTCTTT. Its protein is CASSFGLNTEAFF. The J gene is TRBJ1-1, the V gene TRBV7-9; no firm D call. The V gene lost 3 bases and the J gene lost 2 bases, with 7 bases spanning the gap. The CDR3 totals 13 residues. Germline CDR1 reads SEHNR; CDR2 reads FQNEAQ (reference sequence).

V usage is TRBV7-8 and J usage is TRBJ2-7; 10 bases align to TRBD2. Germline V gives CDR1 SGHVS, CDR2 FQNEAQ. Unmatched junction bases numbered 1, after V lost 5 bases and J lost 6 bases. The CDR3 contains 12 residues. CDR3 in DNA: TGTGCCAGCAGCCGACTAGCGGGCGAGCAGTACTTC. Its translation: CASSRLAGEQYF.

As concerns this clone: Other DNA sequences in the sample encode the same CDR3. The chain employs TRBV6-6 and TRBJ2-1, with D uncertain. Germline assignment: CDR1 MNHNY and CDR2 SVGAGI (reference sequence). The CDR3 runs to 14 residues. V shed 4 bases and J shed 0 bases, with 7 bases lying between them. CDR3 protein: CASSSGSSYNEQFF. The CDR3 region has the DNA TGTGCCAGCAGTTCTGGTAGCTCCTACAATGAGCAGTTCTTC.

The genes are TRBV10-3 and TRBJ2-7; TRBD2 matches at 7 bases. J lost 2 bases, V lost 2 bases, and 3 bases had no gene match. This CDR3 has 14 amino acids. The germline gives CDR1 ENHRY, CDR2 SYGVKD. As DNA, the CDR3 is TGTGCCATCAGTGAGGGGAGCGGGACCTACGAGCAGTACTTC. The encoded protein is CAISEGSGTYEQYF.

Note on this clone: Other DNA sequences within the sample encode an identical CDR3. The V gene is TRBV18, the J gene TRBJ2-7; D assignment may be TRBD1 or TRBD2 (5 bases each). From germline, CDR1 is KGHSH and CDR2 LQKENI. This CDR3 is 14 amino acids long. The V end lost 2 bases, the J end lost 2 bases, and 10 bases lay between the germline ends. The CDR3 is CASSPGQGPYEQYF. The CDR3 bases are TGTGCCAGCTCACCAGGGCAGGGACCCTACGAGCAGTACTTC. Full variable domain (outside the CDR3, taken from reference TRBV18 and TRBJ2-7): NAGVMQNPRHLVRRRGQEARLRCSPMKGHSHVYWYRQLPEEGLKFMVYLQKENIIDESGMPKERFSAEFPKEGPSILRIQQVVRGDSAAYFCASSPGQGPYEQYFGPGTRLTVT.

The rearrangement links TRBV7-9 to TRBJ1-5, with D unresolved. The CDR3 has 13 amino acids. Germline loops: CDR1 SEHNR, CDR2 FQNEAQ (reference sequence). Deletions cut 8 bases from V and 6 bases from J, with 14 bases between. CDR3 loop: CASQEEGTQPQHF. The CDR3 DNA follows: TGTGCCAGCCAGGAAGAGGGAACTCAGCCCCAGCATTTT.

The chain uses TRBV19 and TRBJ2-1, with D perhaps TRBD1 or TRBD2 (5 bases each). V was clipped by 9 bases and J by 6 bases, with 9 bases between them. The CDR3 sequence is 11 residues long. Germline V CDR1 and CDR2: LNHDA, SQIVND (reference sequence). The CDR3 DNA reads as TGTGCCAGCGGGACGGGCAATGAGCAGTTCTTC. It yields the protein CASGTGNEQFF.

The chain combines TRBV28 with TRBJ2-7; the D gene is possibly TRBD2 (5 bases). CDR1 and CDR2 (germline): MDHEN, SYDVKM. The germline V and J ends were trimmed by 7 bases and 2 bases, with 21 bases remaining between them. The CDR3 runs 16 residues. CDR3 nucleotide sequence: TGTGCCAGCAAAAGCGGATTGATTGGGTTACCCTACGAGCAGTACTTC. This gives the protein CASKSGLIGLPYEQYF.

This sequence joins TRBV2 and TRBJ2-2; D unclear. The V end lost 2 bases, the J end lost 3 bases, and 16 bases lay between the germline ends. The germline V gene encodes CDR1 SNHLY and CDR2 FYNNEI. The CDR3 is 17 residues long. CDR3 bases: TGTGCCAGCAGTGAAACCAGGACCGCTGTGGACACCGGGGAGCTGTTTTTT. Its protein product is CASSETRTAVDTGELFF. Supplemented by reference TRBV2 and TRBJ2-2, the full variable domain reads EPEVTQTPSHQVTQMGQEVILRCVPISNHLYFYWYRQILGQKVEFLVSFYNNEISEKSEIFDDQFSVERPDGSNFTLKIRSTKLEDSAMYFCASSETRTAVDTGELFFGEGSRLTVL.

This chain uses TRBV27 with TRBJ2-7; 9 nucleotides line up with TRBD1. The V segment lost 4 bases and the J segment 0 bases; nucleotides outside the gene matches: 4. Germline values: CDR1 MNHEY, CDR2 SMNVEV (reference sequence). The CDR3 has 15 residues. CDR3 coding DNA: TGTGCCAGCAGTTCGACAGGGGGTAGCTCCTACGAGCAGTACTTC. Translation gives CASSSTGGSSYEQYF.

The rearrangement uses TRBV10-3 and TRBJ2-7; 11 nucleotides match TRBD2. The J segment lost 2 bases and the V segment lost 0 bases, leaving 12 bases of the junction unmatched. The CDR3 contains 19 residues. Germline V gene data show CDR1 as ENHRY and CDR2 as SYGVKD. CDR3 sequence (DNA): TGTGCCATCAGTGAGTCGAGGGTAGCGGGAGGGCCTGGGACCTACGAGCAGTACTTC. Translated: CAISESRVAGGPGTYEQYF.

The rearrangement links TRBV9 to TRBJ1-2, with 11 bases fitting TRBD1. This CDR3 is built from 16 residues. Germline-derived CDR1 and CDR2 are SGDLS and YYNGEE. With 3 bases clipped from V and 4 bases from J, the junction kept 8 bases outside the gene matches. The CDR3 DNA reads as TGTGCCAGCAGCGCGGGGGACAGGGGGAGCCTCTATGGCTACACCTTC. It codes for CASSAGDRGSLYGYTF.

The chain recombines TRBV15 with TRBJ2-5; TRBD2 aligns across 15 bases. CDR3 length: 16 amino acids. V lost 5 bases to trimming and J lost 2 bases; unmatched junction nucleotides: 3. Germline V gene sequence: CDR1 LNHNV, CDR2 YYDKDF (reference sequence). The CDR3, as DNA: TGTGCCACCAGCCCGGGACTAGCGGGAGGTCAAGAGACCCAGTACTTC. It specifies CATSPGLAGGQETQYF. Variable domain in full (rest from reference TRBV15 and TRBJ2-5): DAMVIQNPRYQVTQFGKPVTLSCSQTLNHNVMYWYQQKSSQAPKLLFHYYDKDFNNEADTPDNFQSRRPNTSFCFLDIRSPGLGDTAMYLCATSPGLAGGQETQYFGPGTRLLVL.

The chain joins TRBV28 to TRBJ2-7, with a weak D call TRBD1 (5 bases). CDR1 MDHEN and CDR2 SYDVKM come from the germline V gene. The CDR3 extends over 15 amino acids. Trimming pared 3 bases from V and 3 bases from J, leaving 15 bases between. The CDR3 nucleotides read TGTGCCAGCAGTTTCGCCTTGGGGCGGAGCTACGAGCAGTACTTC. Translating gives CASSFALGRSYEQYF. The whole variable domain, remainder taken from reference TRBV28 and TRBJ2-7, is DVKVTQSSRYLVKRTGEKVFLECVQDMDHENMFWYRQDPGLGLRLIYFSYDVKMKEKGDIPEGYSVSREKKERFSLILESASTNQTSMYLCASSFALGRSYEQYFGPGTRLTVT.

The chain links TRBV15 to TRBJ1-4, with D perhaps matching TRBD1 (6 bases). The length of the CDR3 is 15 residues. Germline V CDR1 and CDR2: LNHNV, YYDKDF (reference sequence). The V end was cut by 4 bases, the J end by 1 base, with 10 bases between. The CDR3 reads CATSTWTVTNEKLFF. In nucleotides, the CDR3 is TGTGCCACCAGCACCTGGACAGTAACTAATGAAAAACTGTTTTTT.

The chain carries TRBV15 and TRBJ1-5, with 8 bases identical to TRBD1. Germline V gives CDR1 LNHNV, CDR2 YYDKDF (reference sequence). This CDR3 spans 18 amino acids. The V and J ends lost 0 bases and 6 bases, in that order; junction bases with no gene match: 13. The CDR3 reads CATSRDRWAGGLRQPQHF. In DNA, the CDR3 is TGTGCCACCAGCAGAGATAGGTGGGCAGGGGGCCTTCGTCAGCCCCAGCATTTT.

The genes are TRBV10-1 and TRBJ2-7; a weak D match, TRBD1 (6 bases). Germline V gene lookup returns CDR1 WNHNN and CDR2 SYGVQD (reference sequence). This CDR3 contains 16 residues. Trimming removed 6 bases at V and 4 bases at J, with 22 bases between. The CDR3 sequence: CASRLMAGTRRYEQYF. The CDR3 DNA follows: TGCGCCAGCAGACTTATGGCCGGGACAAGAAGATACGAGCAGTACTTC.

The chain links TRBV21-1 to TRBJ2-7. TRBV21-1 is a listed pseudogene. The CDR3 runs to 17 residues. CDR3 DNA: TGTGCCAGCAGCAGAGGCAGGACCGGAGAGTGGTCCTACGAGCAGTACTTC. Translated, it gives CASSRGRTGEWSYEQYF.

The chain joins TRBV30 to TRBJ1-5; D not resolved. Trimming stripped 1 base from V and 2 bases from J, with 9 bases between. The germline CDR1 and CDR2 sequences are GTSNPN and SVGIG (reference sequence). The CDR3 spans 14 residues. The chain's CDR3 is CAWSGGRGNQPQHF. The DNA of the CDR3 is TGTGCCTGGAGTGGAGGTAGGGGCAATCAGCCCCAGCATTTT. Based on the CDR3 plus reference TRBV30 and TRBJ1-5, the full variable domain is SQTIHQWPATLVQPVGSPLSLECTVEGTSNPNLYWYRQAAGRGLQLLFYSVGIGQISSEVPQNLSASRPQDRQFILSSKKLLLSDSGFYLCAWSGGRGNQPQHFGDGTRLSIL.

The V and J genes are TRBV11-2 and TRBJ1-2; 9 bases are a match to TRBD1. V was clipped by 2 bases and J by 10 bases; unmatched bases: 11. The CDR3 contains 15 residues. The V gene's germline CDR1 is SGHAT and CDR2 FQNNGV. CDR3 sequence: CASSLSQPGQGYYTF. The CDR3 DNA reads TGTGCCAGCAGCTTAAGCCAGCCGGGACAGGGCTACTACACCTTC.

This clone has a handful of counts. The J gene is TRBJ2-7, the V gene TRBV2; TRBD2 matches 8 bases. The V gene end was trimmed by 4 bases and the J gene end by 5 bases; junction bases not matched to a gene: 13. The germline V gene encodes CDR1 SNHLY and CDR2 FYNNEI. The CDR3 consists of 16 residues. Written as DNA, the CDR3 is TGTGCCAGCAGTGGAAAGGAACCGGGACTAGACAACGAGCAGTACTTC. As protein: CASSGKEPGLDNEQYF.

V and J are TRBV10-1 and TRBJ2-1; D remains ambiguous. Germline V gene sequence: CDR1 WNHNN, CDR2 SYGVQD (reference sequence). Deletions cut 3 bases from V and 5 bases from J, with 8 bases between. This CDR3 has 13 amino acids. The CDR3 coding sequence is TGCGCCAGCAGTGAAGTCTCGCACAATGAGCAGTTCTTC. It translates to CASSEVSHNEQFF.